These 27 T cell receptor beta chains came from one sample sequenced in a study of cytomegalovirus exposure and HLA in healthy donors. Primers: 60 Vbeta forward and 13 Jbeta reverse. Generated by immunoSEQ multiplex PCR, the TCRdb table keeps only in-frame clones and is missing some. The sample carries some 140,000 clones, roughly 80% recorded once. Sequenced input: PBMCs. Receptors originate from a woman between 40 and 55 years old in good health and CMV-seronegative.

CDR3 residues: CASSEVGAYTEAFF. The DNA for the CDR3 is TGTGCCAGCAGTGAAGTGGGGGCCTACACTGAAGCTTTCTTT. J is TRBJ1-1 and V is TRBV2, with D perhaps matching TRBD1 (6 bases). V gave up 1 base and J gave up 3 bases, with 9 bases separating them. This CDR3 is 14 amino acids long. CDR1 is SNHLY, CDR2 FYNNEI, per germline.

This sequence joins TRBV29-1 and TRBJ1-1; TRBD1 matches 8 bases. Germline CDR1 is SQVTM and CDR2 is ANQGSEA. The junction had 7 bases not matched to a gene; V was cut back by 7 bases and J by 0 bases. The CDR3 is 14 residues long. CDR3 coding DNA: TGCAGCGCTACTAGGACAGGGATGAACACTGAAGCTTTCTTT. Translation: CSATRTGMNTEAFF.

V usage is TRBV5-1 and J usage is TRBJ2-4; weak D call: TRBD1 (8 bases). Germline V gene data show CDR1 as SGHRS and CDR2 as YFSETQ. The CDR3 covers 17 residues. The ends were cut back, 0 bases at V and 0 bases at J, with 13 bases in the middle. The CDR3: CASSLVQGGKAKNIQYF. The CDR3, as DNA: TGCGCCAGCAGCTTGGTACAGGGGGGGAAAGCCAAAAACATTCAGTACTTC.

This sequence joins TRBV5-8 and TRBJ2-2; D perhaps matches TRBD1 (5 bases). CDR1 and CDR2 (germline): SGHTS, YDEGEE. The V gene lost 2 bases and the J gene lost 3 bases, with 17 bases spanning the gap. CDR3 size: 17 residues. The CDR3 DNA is TGTGCCAGCAGCTTTGTTGTACAGGCTGGCGACACCGGGGAGCTGTTTTTT. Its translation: CASSFVVQAGDTGELFF.

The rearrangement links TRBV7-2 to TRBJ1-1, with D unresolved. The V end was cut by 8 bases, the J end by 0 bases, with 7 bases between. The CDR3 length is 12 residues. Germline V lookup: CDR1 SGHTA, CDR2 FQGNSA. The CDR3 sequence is CASRAMNTEAFF. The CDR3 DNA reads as TGTGCCAGCCGAGCAATGAACACTGAAGCTTTCTTT.

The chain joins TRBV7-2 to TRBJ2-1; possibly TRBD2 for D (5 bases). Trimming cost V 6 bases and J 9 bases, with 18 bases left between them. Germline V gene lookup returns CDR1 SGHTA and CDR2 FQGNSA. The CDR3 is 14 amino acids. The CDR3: CASSQEPRAGEQFF. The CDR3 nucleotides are TGTGCCAGCAGTCAAGAGCCCCGGGCGGGTGAGCAGTTCTTC.

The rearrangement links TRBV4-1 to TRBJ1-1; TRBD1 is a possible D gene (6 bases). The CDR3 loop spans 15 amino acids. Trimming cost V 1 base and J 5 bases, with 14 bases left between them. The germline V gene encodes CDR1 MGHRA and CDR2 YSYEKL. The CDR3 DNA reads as TGCGCCAGCAGCCAAGTTAACAGGGCAGTAACTGAAGCTTTCTTT. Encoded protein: CASSQVNRAVTEAFF.

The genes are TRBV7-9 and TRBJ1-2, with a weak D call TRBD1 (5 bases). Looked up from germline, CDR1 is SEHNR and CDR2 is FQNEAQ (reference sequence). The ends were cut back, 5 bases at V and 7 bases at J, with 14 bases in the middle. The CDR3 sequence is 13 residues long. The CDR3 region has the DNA TGTGCCAGCAGCCCAAGCGGGGGAGGTGGCTACACCTTC. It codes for CASSPSGGGGYTF.

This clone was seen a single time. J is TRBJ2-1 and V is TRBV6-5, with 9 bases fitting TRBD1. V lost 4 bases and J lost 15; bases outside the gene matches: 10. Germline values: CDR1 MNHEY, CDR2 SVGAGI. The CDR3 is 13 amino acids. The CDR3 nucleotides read TGTGCCAGCAGTTGGGACAGGGAGGGTGGATGGTTCTTC. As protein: CASSWDREGGWFF.

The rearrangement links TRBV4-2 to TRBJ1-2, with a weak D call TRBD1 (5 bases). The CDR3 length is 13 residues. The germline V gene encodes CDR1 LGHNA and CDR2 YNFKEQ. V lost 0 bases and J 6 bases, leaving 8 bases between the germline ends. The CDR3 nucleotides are TGTGCCAGCAGCCAAGAGTGGGGCAATGGCTACACCTTC. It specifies CASSQEWGNGYTF.

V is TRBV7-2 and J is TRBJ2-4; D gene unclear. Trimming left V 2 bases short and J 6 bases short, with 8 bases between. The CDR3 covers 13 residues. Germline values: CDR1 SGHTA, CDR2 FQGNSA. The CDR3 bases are TGTGCCAGCAGCTTAACTGCCTTAAACATTCAGTACTTC. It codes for CASSLTALNIQYF.

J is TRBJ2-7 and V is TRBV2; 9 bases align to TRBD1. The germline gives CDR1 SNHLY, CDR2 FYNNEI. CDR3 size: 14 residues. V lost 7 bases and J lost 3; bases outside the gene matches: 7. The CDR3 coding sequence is TGTGCCAGCAACGACGGGACAGGGAACTACGAGCAGTACTTC. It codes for CASNDGTGNYEQYF.

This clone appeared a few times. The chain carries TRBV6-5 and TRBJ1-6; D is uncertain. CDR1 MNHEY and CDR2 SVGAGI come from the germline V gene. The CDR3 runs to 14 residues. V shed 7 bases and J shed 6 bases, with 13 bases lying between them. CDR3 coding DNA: TGTGCCAGCACCCAACACAGTGCTAATTCACCCCTCCACTTT. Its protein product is CASTQHSANSPLHF.

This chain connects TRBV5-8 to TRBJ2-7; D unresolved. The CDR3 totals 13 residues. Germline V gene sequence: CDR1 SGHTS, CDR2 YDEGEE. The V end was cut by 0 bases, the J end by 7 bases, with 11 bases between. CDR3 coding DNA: TGTGCCAGCAGCTTGGCTGCAGTGAGGGAGCAGTACTTC. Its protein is CASSLAAVREQYF. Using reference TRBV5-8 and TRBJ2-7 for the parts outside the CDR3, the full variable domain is EAGVTQSPTHLIKTRGQQATLRCSPISGHTSVYWYQQALGLGLQFLLWYDEGEERNRGNFPPRFSGRQFPNYSSELNVNALELEDSALYLCASSLAAVREQYFGPGTRLTVT.

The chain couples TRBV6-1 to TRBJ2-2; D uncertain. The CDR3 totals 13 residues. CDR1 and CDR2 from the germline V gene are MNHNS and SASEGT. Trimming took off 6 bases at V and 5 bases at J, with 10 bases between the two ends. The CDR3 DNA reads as TGTGCCAGCAGGCCCCCTATAACCGGGGAGCTGTTTTTT. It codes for CASRPPITGELFF.

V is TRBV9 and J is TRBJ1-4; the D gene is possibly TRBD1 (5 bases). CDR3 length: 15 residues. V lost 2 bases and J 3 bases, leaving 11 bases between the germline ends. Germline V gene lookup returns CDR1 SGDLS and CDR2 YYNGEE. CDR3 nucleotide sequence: TGTGCCAGCAGCGTCACACAGGAACCTAATGAAAAACTGTTTTTT. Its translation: CASSVTQEPNEKLFF. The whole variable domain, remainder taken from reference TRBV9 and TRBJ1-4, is DSGVTQTPKHLITATGQRVTLRCSPRSGDLSVYWYQQSLDQGLQFLIQYYNGEERAKGNILERFSAQQFPDLHSELNLSSLELGDSALYFCASSVTQEPNEKLFFGSGTQLSVL.

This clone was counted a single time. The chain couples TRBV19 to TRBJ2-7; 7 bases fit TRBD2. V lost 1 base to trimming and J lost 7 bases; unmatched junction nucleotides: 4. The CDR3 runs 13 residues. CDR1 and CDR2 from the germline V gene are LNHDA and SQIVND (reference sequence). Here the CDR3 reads CASSIGDGGEQYF. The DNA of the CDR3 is TGTGCCAGTAGTATAGGGGACGGGGGGGAGCAGTACTTC.

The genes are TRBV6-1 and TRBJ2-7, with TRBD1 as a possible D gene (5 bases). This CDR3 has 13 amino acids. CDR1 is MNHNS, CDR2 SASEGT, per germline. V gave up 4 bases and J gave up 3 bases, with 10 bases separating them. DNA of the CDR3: TGTGCCAGCAGTGCGACCAGGGACTACGAGCAGTACTTC. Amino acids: CASSATRDYEQYF.

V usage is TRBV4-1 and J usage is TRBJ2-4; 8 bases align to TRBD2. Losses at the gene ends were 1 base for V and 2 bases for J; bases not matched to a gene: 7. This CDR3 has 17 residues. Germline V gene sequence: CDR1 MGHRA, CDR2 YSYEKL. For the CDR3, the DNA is TGCGCCAGCAGCCAAGTCCCGCGGGGGGCCTCCAAAAACATTCAGTACTTC. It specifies CASSQVPRGASKNIQYF.

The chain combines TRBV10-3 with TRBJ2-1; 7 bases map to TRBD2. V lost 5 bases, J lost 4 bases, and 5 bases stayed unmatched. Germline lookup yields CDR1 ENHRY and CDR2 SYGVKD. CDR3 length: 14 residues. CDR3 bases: TGTGCCATCAGTAGGCGGGAGACGTACAATGAGCAGTTCTTC. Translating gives CAISRRETYNEQFF.

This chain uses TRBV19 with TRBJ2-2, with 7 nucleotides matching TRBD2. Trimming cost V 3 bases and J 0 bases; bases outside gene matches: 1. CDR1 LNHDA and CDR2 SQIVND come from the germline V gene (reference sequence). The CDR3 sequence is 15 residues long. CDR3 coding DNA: TGTGCCAGTAGTATTGCGGGGGCGAACACCGGGGAGCTGTTTTTT. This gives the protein CASSIAGANTGELFF. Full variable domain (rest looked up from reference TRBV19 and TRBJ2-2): DGGITQSPKYLFRKEGQNVTLSCEQNLNHDAMYWYRQDPGQGLRLIYYSQIVNDFQKGDIAEGYSVSREKKESFPLTVTSAQKNPTAFYLCASSIAGANTGELFFGEGSRLTVL.

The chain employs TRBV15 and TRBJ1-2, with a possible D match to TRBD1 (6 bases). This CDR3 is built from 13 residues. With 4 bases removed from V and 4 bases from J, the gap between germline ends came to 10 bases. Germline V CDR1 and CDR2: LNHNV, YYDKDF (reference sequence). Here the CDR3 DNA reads TGTGCCACCAGCACACAGGGCAGCTATGGCTACACCTTC. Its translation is CATSTQGSYGYTF. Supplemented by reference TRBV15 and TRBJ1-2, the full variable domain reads DAMVIQNPRYQVTQFGKPVTLSCSQTLNHNVMYWYQQKSSQAPKLLFHYYDKDFNNEADTPDNFQSRRPNTSFCFLDIRSPGLGDTAMYLCATSTQGSYGYTFGSGTRLTVV.

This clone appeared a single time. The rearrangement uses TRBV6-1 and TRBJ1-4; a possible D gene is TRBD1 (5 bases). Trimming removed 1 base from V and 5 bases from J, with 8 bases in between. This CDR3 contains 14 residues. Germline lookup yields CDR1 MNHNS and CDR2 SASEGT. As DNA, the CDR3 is TGTGCCAGCAGTGAAGGGGGCGTAAATGAAAAACTGTTTTTT. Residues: CASSEGGVNEKLFF.

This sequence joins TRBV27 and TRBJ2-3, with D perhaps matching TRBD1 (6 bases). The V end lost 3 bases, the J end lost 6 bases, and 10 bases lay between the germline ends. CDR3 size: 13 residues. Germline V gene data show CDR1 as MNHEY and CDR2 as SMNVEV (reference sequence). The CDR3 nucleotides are TGTGCCAGCAGTTTCCAGGGGTCCGATACGCAGTATTTT. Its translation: CASSFQGSDTQYF.

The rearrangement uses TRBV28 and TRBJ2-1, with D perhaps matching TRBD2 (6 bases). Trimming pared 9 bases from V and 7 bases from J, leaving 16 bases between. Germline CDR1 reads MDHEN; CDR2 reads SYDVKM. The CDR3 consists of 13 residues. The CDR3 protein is CASWEDSQNEQFF. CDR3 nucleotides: TGTGCCAGTTGGGAGGACTCACAGAATGAGCAGTTCTTC. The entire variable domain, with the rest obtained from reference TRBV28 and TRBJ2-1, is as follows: DVKVTQSSRYLVKRTGEKVFLECVQDMDHENMFWYRQDPGLGLRLIYFSYDVKMKEKGDIPEGYSVSREKKERFSLILESASTNQTSMYLCASWEDSQNEQFFGPGTRLTVL.

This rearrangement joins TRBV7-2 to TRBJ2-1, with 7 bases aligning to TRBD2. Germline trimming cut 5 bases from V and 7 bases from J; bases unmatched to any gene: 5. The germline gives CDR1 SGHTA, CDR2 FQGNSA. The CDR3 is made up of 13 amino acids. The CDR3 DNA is TGTGCCAGCAGCACCTCACTAGCGAATGAGCAGTTCTTC. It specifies CASSTSLANEQFF.

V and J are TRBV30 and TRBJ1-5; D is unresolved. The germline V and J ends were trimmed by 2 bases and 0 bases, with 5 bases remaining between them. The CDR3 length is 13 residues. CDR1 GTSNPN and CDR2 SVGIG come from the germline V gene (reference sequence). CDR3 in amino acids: CAWSLSSNQPQHF. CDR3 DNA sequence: TGTGCCTGGAGTCTCAGTAGCAATCAGCCCCAGCATTTT.